A single sample gave rise to the 14 T cell receptor beta chains below, sequenced in a study of T cells after yellow fever vaccination (dated by TCRdb to about 2019). This specimen's treatment or condition label, per the study, means: live attenuated yellow fever vaccine strain. The library was built by means of 5' RACE. Sequencing instrument: Illumina HiSeq 2500. TCRdb handled the public reads itself, with Q25 trimming in fastp and clone calling in MiXCR, and kept productive beta chains. Each entry is one CDR3 protein sequence, shown with its most common DNA and genes. The sample table lists around 46,000 distinct CDR3 sequences, roughly 6.4% of them with a count of one. The ten largest clones add up to about 15% of the sample. This specimen consisted of CD8+ T cells not binding an NS4B(214-222) dextramer, sorted from PBMCs, obtained 45 days after the yellow fever booster vaccination. This specimen's cell subset or site label, interpreted: NS4B epitope dextramer-negative CD8 T cells. The receptors originated from a man aged 30 to 39 who received the YFV17D yellow fever vaccine.

DNA of the CDR3: TGCGCCAGCAGCTTTATTGAGGTTTATTATGTAGATACGCAGTATTTT. This translates into CASSFIEVYYVDTQYF. The chain combines TRBV5-1 with TRBJ2-3; D uncertain. The germline V gene has CDR1 SGHRS and CDR2 YFSETQ. The CDR3 is made up of 16 amino acids. The V end was cut by 2 bases, the J end by 5 bases, with 18 bases between.

This clonotype was seen at least ten times. The rearrangement joins TRBV27 to TRBJ2-1; no clear D gene. Trimming left V 2 bases short and J 6 bases short, with 8 bases between. Germline assignment: CDR1 MNHEY and CDR2 SMNVEV (reference sequence). The CDR3 contains 13 residues. The CDR3 DNA sequence: TGTGCCAGCAGTTTAGGTGGGCTCAATGAGCAGTTCTTC. Translating it yields CASSLGGLNEQFF.

This clonotype showed up many times. This chain links TRBV29-1 with TRBJ2-7; D is perhaps TRBD2 (5 bases). Trimming pared 2 bases from V and 6 bases from J, leaving 11 bases between. Germline loops: CDR1 SQVTM, CDR2 ANQGSEA. This CDR3 has 12 amino acids. DNA of the CDR3: TGCAGCGTTGAAATAGCGAGGTTCGAGCAGTACTTC. Its protein is CSVEIARFEQYF.

This clonotype was seen at least ten times. The rearrangement uses TRBV6-5 and TRBJ2-5; tentatively, D is TRBD1 or TRBD2 (5 bases each). With 0 bases removed from V and 2 bases from J, the gap between germline ends came to 10 bases. There are 15 residues in the CDR3. Germline CDR1 MNHEY, CDR2 SVGAGI. The CDR3 spells CASSYSKWGQETQYF. CDR3 DNA: TGTGCCAGCAGTTACTCTAAGTGGGGGCAAGAGACCCAGTACTTC.

This clonotype was recorded at least ten times. The chain employs TRBV6-5 and TRBJ2-7, with D hard to call. V lost 4 bases and J 2 bases, leaving 6 bases between the germline ends. Germline CDR1 and CDR2: MNHEY and SVGAGI. The CDR3 extends over 12 amino acids. For the CDR3, the DNA is TGTGCCAGCAGTTCCAGCGCCTACGAGCAGTACTTC. Protein: CASSSSAYEQYF.

In this sample, this clonotype turned up many times. The chain has TRBV29-1 and TRBJ2-7; the match to TRBD2 covers 11 bases. Trimming removed 4 bases from V and 6 bases from J; junction bases left unmatched: 8. The length of the CDR3 is 14 residues. CDR1 is SQVTM, CDR2 ANQGSEA, per germline. Written as DNA, the CDR3 is TGCAGCGTTGTTGTAGCGGGAGGGTTAGTCGAGCAGTACTTC. It yields the protein CSVVVAGGLVEQYF.

This clonotype has at least ten counts. The chain is built from TRBV4-3 and TRBJ2-2; no reliable D call. V was pared by 4 bases and J by 3 bases, with 9 bases between. Germline CDR1 is LGHNA and CDR2 is YSLEER. The CDR3 covers 14 residues. CDR3 in amino acids: CASSLGTYTGELFF. CDR3 bases: TGCGCCAGCAGCCTCGGAACATACACCGGGGAGCTGTTTTTT.

This clonotype has ten or more counts. The chain couples TRBV27 to TRBJ1-4; D unclear. CDR1 and CDR2 from the germline V gene are MNHEY and SMNVEV (reference sequence). V shed 7 bases and J shed 4 bases, with 10 bases lying between them. The CDR3 spans 13 residues. In nucleotides, the CDR3 is TGTGCCAGCACGGGCGGGAATAATGAAAAACTGTTTTTT. Amino acid sequence: CASTGGNNEKLFF.

On this clonotype itself: Given a much more abundant clone one base away, this may be a read error. This chain uses TRBV20-1 with TRBJ2-4; a weak D match, TRBD1 (5 bases). Germline CDR1 is DFQATT and CDR2 is SNEGSKA (reference sequence). V lost 6 bases and J lost 7, with 10 bases in between. CDR3 length: 11 residues. The CDR3 loop reads CSARVANIQYF. The CDR3 DNA follows: TGCAGTGCCAGGGTGGCGAACATTCAGTACTTC.

This clonotype was seen at least ten times. The V gene is TRBV7-9, the J gene TRBJ2-1; TRBD2 agrees at 8 bases. The germline CDR1 and CDR2 sequences are SEHNR and FQNEAQ (reference sequence). The CDR3 runs 15 residues. V trimming: 7 bases; J trimming: 2 bases; junction bases outside the gene matches: 7. The CDR3 DNA reads as TGTGCCAGCACTCCCATAGCGGGAACCTACAATGAGCAGTTCTTC. Encoded protein: CASTPIAGTYNEQFF.

This clonotype appeared many times. This CDR3 reads CASTTMGDTQYF. The CDR3 coding sequence is TGTGCCAGCACCACCATGGGAGATACGCAGTATTTT. V is TRBV11-2 and J is TRBJ2-3, with unresolved D. CDR3 size: 12 residues. Germline CDR1 SGHAT, CDR2 FQNNGV. V was cut by 7 bases and J by 5 bases, with 10 bases left in between.

There are many counts of this clonotype. This chain connects TRBV9 to TRBJ2-1; D gene unclear. Germline V gene lookup returns CDR1 SGDLS and CDR2 YYNGEE. The length of the CDR3 is 13 residues. The germline V and J ends were trimmed by 0 bases and 8 bases, with 9 bases remaining between them. The CDR3 DNA is TGTGCCAGCAGCGTAGCTACAGTCGATGAGCAGTTCTTC. Its protein is CASSVATVDEQFF.

This clonotype has ten or more counts. J is TRBJ1-1 and V is TRBV11-2; no definite D call. The germline gives CDR1 SGHAT, CDR2 FQNNGV. Trimming removed 7 bases at V and 5 bases at J, with 11 bases between. The CDR3 runs to 12 residues. The CDR3 region has the DNA TGTGCCAGCACCGCGTCGGGGACTGAAGCTTTCTTT. Protein product: CASTASGTEAFF.

This clonotype has ten or more counts. The rearrangement joins TRBV6-4 to TRBJ2-1, with 7 bases aligning to TRBD2. J was trimmed by 4 bases and V by 2 bases; bases with no gene match: 5. CDR3 length: 15 residues. Germline CDR1 MRHNA, CDR2 SNTAGT. CDR3 sequence (DNA): TGTGCCAGCAGTGACGGGGTTAGCGGGTACAATGAGCAGTTCTTC. It translates to CASSDGVSGYNEQFF.